These 26 T cell receptor beta chains share one sample of origin, sequenced in a study of blood T cells in healthy people across ages. A second PCR, run for roughly 7 to 11 cycles, used a sample-barcoded 5' primer plus a J-beta primer mix. TCRdb passed the 5' RACE reads through MiXCR, listing each CDR3 protein once. The profile shows about 970,000 distinct CDR3 sequences, about 53% of them singletons. The sample was blood. The receptors originated from an older woman in good health.

V and J are TRBV6-1 and TRBJ2-6; 13 positions match TRBD2. V was pared by 6 bases and J by 2 bases, with 13 bases of the junction left unmatched. CDR3 length: 20 residues. The germline V gene has CDR1 MNHNS and CDR2 SASEGT. The CDR3 sequence is CASRHPGLAGSETGANVLTF. CDR3 nucleotides: TGTGCCAGCAGACATCCGGGACTAGCGGGATCGGAGACTGGGGCCAACGTCCTGACTTTC.

The gene calls are TRBV11-2 and TRBJ2-5; 7 bases align to TRBD1. CDR1 SGHAT and CDR2 FQNNGV come from the germline V gene. V was clipped by 5 bases and J by 7 bases; unmatched bases: 13. The CDR3 is 15 residues long. CDR3 sequence: CASSEGAEGARTQYF. The CDR3 coding sequence is TGTGCCAGCAGCGAGGGGGCCGAGGGGGCCCGGACCCAGTACTTC.

This chain links TRBV28 with TRBJ1-1, with D unclear. This CDR3 spans 12 amino acids. CDR1 and CDR2 (germline): MDHEN, SYDVKM. V dropped 4 bases and J dropped 2 bases, with 5 bases sitting between them. The CDR3 spells CASSYTNTEAFF. In nucleotides, the CDR3 is TGTGCCAGCAGTTACACCAACACTGAAGCTTTCTTT.

The gene calls are TRBV6-5 and TRBJ2-1; D uncertain. CDR1 is MNHEY, CDR2 SVGAGI, per germline. The CDR3 is made up of 11 amino acids. Trimming removed 5 bases at V and 7 bases at J, with 6 bases between. The CDR3 sequence is CASSSANEQFF. CDR3 nucleotide sequence: TGTGCCAGCAGTAGCGCTAATGAGCAGTTCTTC.

With respect to this clonotype: Compared with germline, one end of the junction differs, possibly owing to a read error. The chain couples TRBV28 to TRBJ2-1, with 10 bases lining up with TRBD2. The CDR3 sequence is 16 residues long. Looked up from germline, CDR1 is MDHEN and CDR2 is SYDVKM. CDR3 nucleotide sequence: TGTGCCAGCAGTTTCGGTCTAGCGGGAGTAGGAAATGAACAGTTCTTC. Translated: CASSFGLAGVGNEQFF.

The chain recombines TRBV5-1 with TRBJ2-5; 8 nucleotides line up with TRBD2. The V gene end was trimmed by 1 base and the J gene end by 11 bases; junction bases not matched to a gene: 13. Germline V gene lookup returns CDR1 SGHRS and CDR2 YFSETQ. This CDR3 region has 15 residues. The CDR3 protein is CASSLHSGSGMEQYF. In DNA, the CDR3 is TGCGCCAGCAGCTTGCACAGCGGGAGTGGTATGGAGCAGTACTTC.

There are a few counts of this clonotype. The rearrangement links TRBV29-1 to TRBJ2-3; 8 positions match TRBD2. Germline V gene data show CDR1 as SQVTM and CDR2 as ANQGSEA. Losses at the gene ends were 7 bases for V and 0 bases for J; bases not matched to a gene: 6. This CDR3 is built from 14 residues. CDR3 bases: TGCAGCGCCACTAGCGGAGCTAGCACAGATACGCAGTATTTT. Its protein is CSATSGASTDTQYF.

This clonotype was counted only a few times. CDR3: CASSQGGGIAKNIQYF. The CDR3 DNA sequence: TGTGCCAGCAGCCAAGGGGGGGGGATAGCCAAAAACATTCAGTACTTC. The rearrangement uses TRBV4-2 and TRBJ2-4; 7 positions match TRBD2. Trimming removed 1 base from V and 0 bases from J; junction bases left unmatched: 3. Germline V CDR1 and CDR2: LGHNA, YNFKEQ. The CDR3 runs 16 residues.

The sample holds a few counts of this clonotype. The chain is built from TRBV2 and TRBJ1-5; D is unresolved. Germline CDR1 SNHLY, CDR2 FYNNEI. V lost 7 bases, J lost 6 bases, and 13 bases lay in between. The CDR3 totals 13 residues. The CDR3 loop is CASTGGLGQPQHF. The DNA of the CDR3 is TGTGCCAGCACGGGAGGGTTGGGTCAGCCCCAGCATTTT.

The sample holds a few counts of this clonotype. V usage is TRBV12-3 or TRBV12-4 and J usage is TRBJ2-5; no definite D call. V shed 2 bases and J shed 1 base, with 8 bases lying between them. This CDR3 is built from 14 residues. The CDR3 region has the DNA TGTGCCAGCAGTTTACATTCCCCCCAAGAGACCCAGTACTTC. Residues: CASSLHSPQETQYF.

CDR3 nucleotides: TGTGCCAGCAGCGCCCCCTCGGGAATTCTCACAGATACGCAGTATTTT. It yields the protein CASSAPSGILTDTQYF. The gene calls are TRBV27 and TRBJ2-3; D is perhaps TRBD2 (5 bases). Germline V gives CDR1 MNHEY, CDR2 SMNVEV (reference sequence). This CDR3 has 16 amino acids. V lost 6 bases and J lost 2, with 18 bases in between.

Details on this clonotype: Mismatch with germline at one junction end may stem from a read error. The chain carries TRBV29-1 and TRBJ2-7; 8 positions agree with TRBD1. The V gene's germline CDR1 is SQVTM and CDR2 ANQGSEA. CDR3 length: 15 residues. Here the CDR3 DNA reads TGCAGCGTGGAAGGACAGGGCCAATTCACGGTGGAGCAGTACTTC. Its protein is CSVEGQGQFTVEQYF.

The chain links TRBV7-2 to TRBJ2-7; 13 bases agree with TRBD2. With V trimmed by 5 bases and J by 6 bases, 7 bases remained unmatched. The CDR3 is 15 residues long. Germline-derived CDR1 and CDR2 are SGHTA and FQGNSA. CDR3 residues: CASSLPTSGRLEQYF. In nucleotides, the CDR3 is TGTGCCAGCAGCCTCCCGACTAGCGGGAGGCTCGAGCAGTACTTC.

This clonotype was recorded a few times. The chain combines TRBV4-1 with TRBJ2-7; D possibly corresponds to TRBD2 (6 bases). Trimming pared 0 bases from V and 1 base from J, leaving 19 bases between. The V gene's germline CDR1 is MGHRA and CDR2 YSYEKL. This CDR3 is built from 18 residues. The DNA of the CDR3 is TGCGCCAGCAGCCAAGATAAAGGGGTTGGCGGGGCTTCCTACGAGCAGTACTTC. Translating it yields CASSQDKGVGGASYEQYF.

The chain has TRBV20-1 and TRBJ2-7, with D unclear. CDR3 length: 12 residues. CDR1 and CDR2 (germline): DFQATT, SNEGSKA (reference sequence). CDR3 bases: TGCAGGGCTTCGAGATACTCCTACGAGCAGTACTTC. Its translation: CRASRYSYEQYF.

To note about this clonotype: Possible read error: a much larger clone is one base away. The V call is TRBV29-1, the J call TRBJ2-1, with 10 nucleotides matching TRBD2. The better agreement between TRBJ2-7 and the DNA end casts doubt on the J call. Germline V lookup: CDR1 SQVTM, CDR2 ANQGSEA. The CDR3 is 13 amino acids. CDR3 residues: CSVGSGRAYKQYF. DNA of the CDR3: TGCAGCGTTGGAAGCGGGAGGGCCTACAAGCAGTACTTC.

V usage is TRBV7-9 and J usage is TRBJ2-1, with 9 bases aligning to TRBD2. Looked up from germline, CDR1 is SEHNR and CDR2 is FQNEAQ (reference sequence). With V trimmed by 0 bases and J by 6 bases, 6 bases remained unmatched. The CDR3 covers 16 residues. As DNA, the CDR3 is TGTGCCAGCAGCTTAGCGGCTAGCGGGATGGGCAATGAGCAGTTCTTC. It encodes CASSLAASGMGNEQFF. Based on the CDR3 plus reference TRBV7-9 and TRBJ2-1, the full variable domain is DTGVSQNPRHKITKRGQNVTFRCDPISEHNRLYWYRQTLGQGPEFLTYFQNEAQLEKSRLLSDRFSAERPKGSFSTLEIQRTEQGDSAMYLCASSLAASGMGNEQFFGPGTRLTVL.

The J gene is TRBJ2-1, the V gene TRBV7-2; 12 nucleotides align to TRBD2. V lost 5 bases and J lost 6; bases outside the gene matches: 5. Germline V gives CDR1 SGHTA, CDR2 FQGNSA. There are 15 residues in the CDR3. In DNA, the CDR3 is TGTGCCAGCAGCCCCGGACTAGCGGGGACCAATGAGCAGTTCTTC. Translated: CASSPGLAGTNEQFF.

The V call is TRBV7-2, the J call TRBJ1-2, with a possible D match to TRBD1 (5 bases). V gave up 1 base and J gave up 3 bases, with 12 bases separating them. Per germline, CDR1 SGHTA and CDR2 FQGNSA. The CDR3 has 15 residues. The CDR3 is CASSLESGSYYGYTF. The DNA of the CDR3 is TGTGCCAGCAGCTTAGAGTCAGGGAGCTACTATGGCTACACCTTC.

V gene TRBV7-3 combines with J gene TRBJ2-5, with D possibly TRBD1 on 5 matching bases. V was pared by 4 bases and J by 11 bases, with 17 bases between. The CDR3 has 13 residues. The germline V gene encodes CDR1 SGHTA and CDR2 FQGTGA. The CDR3, as DNA: TGTGCCAGCAGCTGGGGCCGGTCGTCGGAGCAGTACTTC. As protein: CASSWGRSSEQYF. The full variable domain, completed using reference TRBV7-3 and TRBJ2-5, is GAGVSQTPSNKVTEKGKYVELRCDPISGHTALYWYRQSLGQGPEFLIYFQGTGAADDSGLPNDRFFAVRPEGSVSTLKIQRTERGDSAVYLCASSWGRSSEQYFGPGTRLLVL.

The CDR3 bases are TGTGCCAGCAGTTACTCGAATCGGGGTCCGAACACTGAAGCTTTCTTT. This codes for CASSYSNRGPNTEAFF. This rearrangement joins TRBV6-5 to TRBJ1-1; D is uncertain. Trimming took 0 bases from V and 1 from J, leaving 12 bases between them. The CDR3 is 16 amino acids. Germline CDR1 is MNHEY and CDR2 is SVGAGI.

This clonotype showed up just a few times. The CDR3 region is CASRRRTSGHQETQYF. CDR3 sequence (DNA): TGTGCCAGCAGGAGACGGACTAGCGGCCACCAAGAGACCCAGTACTTC. The V and J genes are TRBV7-2 and TRBJ2-5; 10 positions agree with TRBD2. With V trimmed by 6 bases and J by 0 bases, 7 bases remained unmatched. CDR3 size: 16 residues. Germline lookup yields CDR1 SGHTA and CDR2 FQGNSA.

In its sample, this clonotype was seen a few times. CDR3: CASSLKRNQPQHF. CDR3 bases: TGTGCCAGCAGTTTAAAGAGGAATCAGCCCCAGCATTTT. The chain employs TRBV12-3 or TRBV12-4 and TRBJ1-5, with D unresolved. The V and J ends lost 2 bases and 4 bases respectively, with 6 bases between them. CDR3 size: 13 residues.

The chain recombines TRBV7-8 with TRBJ2-7; 11 bases agree with TRBD2. This CDR3 comprises 18 residues. With V trimmed by 1 base and J by 7 bases, 15 bases remained unmatched. Germline V CDR1 and CDR2: SGHVS, FQNEAQ. CDR3 DNA sequence: TGTGCCAGCAGCTTAGGGCCCTCCATAGCGGGAGGGCTGTGGGAGCAGTACTTC. This encodes CASSLGPSIAGGLWEQYF.

The chain couples TRBV9 to TRBJ2-7; no firm D call. The V end was cut by 0 bases, the J end by 2 bases, with 9 bases between. Germline V gives CDR1 SGDLS, CDR2 YYNGEE. The CDR3 loop spans 14 amino acids. In nucleotides, the CDR3 is TGTGCCAGCAGCGTAGGGAGCTCCGCCTACGAGCAGTACTTC. This translates into CASSVGSSAYEQYF.

V and J are TRBV20-1 and TRBJ2-7; D possibly corresponds to TRBD1 (5 bases). CDR1 is DFQATT, CDR2 SNEGSKA, per germline (reference sequence). The CDR3 runs to 12 residues. The V end lost 2 bases, the J end lost 3 bases, and 8 bases lay between the germline ends. This chain's CDR3 is CSARSTGYEQYF. The CDR3 DNA reads TGCAGTGCTAGATCAACAGGCTACGAGCAGTACTTC.